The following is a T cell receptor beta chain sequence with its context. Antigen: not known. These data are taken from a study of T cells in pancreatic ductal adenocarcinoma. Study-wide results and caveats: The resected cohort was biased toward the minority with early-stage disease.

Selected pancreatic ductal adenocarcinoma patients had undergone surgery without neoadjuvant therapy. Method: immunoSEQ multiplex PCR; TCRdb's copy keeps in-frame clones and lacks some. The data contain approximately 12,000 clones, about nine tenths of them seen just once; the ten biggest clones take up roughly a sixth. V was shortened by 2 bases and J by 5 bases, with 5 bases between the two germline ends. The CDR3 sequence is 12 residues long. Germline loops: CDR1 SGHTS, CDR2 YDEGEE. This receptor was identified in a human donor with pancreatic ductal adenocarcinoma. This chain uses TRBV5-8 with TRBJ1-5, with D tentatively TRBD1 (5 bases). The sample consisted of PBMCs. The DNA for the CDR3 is TGTGCCAGCAGCTTCAGGGATCAGCCCCAGCATTTT. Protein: CASSFRDQPQHF.